The sequence of this T cell receptor beta chain was determined in a study of cytotoxic CD8 clonotypes in ibrutinib-treated CLL. Repertoires were generated with immunoSEQ multiplex PCR, while TCRdb's copy carries only in-frame clones and drops some. The data show some 200,000 clones, approximately 75% seen once. The V end was cut by 7 bases, the J end by 4 bases, with 14 bases between. This CDR3 region has 14 residues. Germline V gene data show CDR1 as MDHEN and CDR2 as SYDVKM. The material sequenced was PBMCs, taken after 12 months of ibrutinib treatment. The receptor comes from a human donor with chronic lymphocytic leukemia. This chain links TRBV28 with TRBJ2-1; possible D gene TRBD2, 5 bases. The CDR3 nucleotides are TGTGCCAGCACCGTCGGGCGGGTTTACAATGAGCAGTTCTTC. As protein: CASTVGRVYNEQFF.